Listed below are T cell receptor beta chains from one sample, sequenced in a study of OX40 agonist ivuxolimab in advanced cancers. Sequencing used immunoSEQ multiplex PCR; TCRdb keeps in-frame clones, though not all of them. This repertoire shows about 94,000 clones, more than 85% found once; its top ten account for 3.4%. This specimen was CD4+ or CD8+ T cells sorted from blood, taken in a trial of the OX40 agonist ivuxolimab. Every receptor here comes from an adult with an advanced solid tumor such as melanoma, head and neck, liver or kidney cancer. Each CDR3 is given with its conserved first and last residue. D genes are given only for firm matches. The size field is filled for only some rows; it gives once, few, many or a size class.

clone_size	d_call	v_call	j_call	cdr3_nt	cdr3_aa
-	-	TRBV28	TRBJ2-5	TGTGCCAGCAGTTACGACAGTAGGACCCAGTACTTC	CASSYDSRTQYF
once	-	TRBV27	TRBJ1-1	TGTGCCAGCAGTCCGTCGACAGGAGAGGACACTGAAGCTTTCTTT	CASSPSTGEDTEAFF
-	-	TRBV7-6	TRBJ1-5	TGTGCCAGCAGCTTAGGACACAATCAGCCCCAGCATTTT	CASSLGHNQPQHF
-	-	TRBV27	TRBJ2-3	TGTGCCAGCAGTTTAAGGGGCGGGGGACATGACTATACGCAGTATTTT	CASSLRGGGHDYTQYF
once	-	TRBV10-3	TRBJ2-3	TGTGCCATCAGTGTTCCAGGGGCAGATACGCAGTATTTT	CAISVPGADTQYF
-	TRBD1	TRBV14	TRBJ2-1	TGTGCCAGCAGTCGTTTGGACAGGGACCATGAGCAGTTCTTC	CASSRLDRDHEQFF
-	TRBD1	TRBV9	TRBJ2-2	TGTGCCAGCAGCGAGCCGGACAGGCCGAACACCGGGGAGCTGTTTTTT	CASSEPDRPNTGELFF
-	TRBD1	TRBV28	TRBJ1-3	TGTGCCAGCAGTTTACTCCCGACAGGGACTGGAAACACCATATATTTT	CASSLLPTGTGNTIYF
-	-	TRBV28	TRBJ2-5	TGTGCCAGCAGTTCTCCAGACATACAAGAGACCCAGTACTTC	CASSSPDIQETQYF
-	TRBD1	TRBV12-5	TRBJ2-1	TGTGCTAGTGGGAATCGGGACAGGGGGCCCGACGAGCAGTTCTTC	CASGNRDRGPDEQFF
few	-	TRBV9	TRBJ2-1	TGTGCCAGCAGCGTAGGATCTTCTACCTACAATGAGCAGTTCTTC	CASSVGSSTYNEQFF
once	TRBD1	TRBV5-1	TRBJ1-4	TGCGCCAGCAGCTTGGGGGGGACAGGGAATGAAAAACTGTTTTTT	CASSLGGTGNEKLFF
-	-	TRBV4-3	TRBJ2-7	TGCGCCAGCAGCCGAGGGGAAGGGGCTGGAGAGCAGTACTTC	CASSRGEGAGEQYF
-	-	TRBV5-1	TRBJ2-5	TGCGCCAGCAGCCTATCAACAGAATTCCAAGAGACCCAGTACTTC	CASSLSTEFQETQYF
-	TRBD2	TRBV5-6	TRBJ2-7	TGTGCCAGCAGCTTGTTACTAGCGGCGGGGGAGCAGTACTTC	CASSLLLAAGEQYF
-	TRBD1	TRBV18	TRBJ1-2	TGTGCCAGCTCAGTCCCGGGACAGGGATCGGTCGGCTACACCTTC	CASSVPGQGSVGYTF
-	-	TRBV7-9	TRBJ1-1	TGTGCCAGCAGCTTAGGCGACCTAGGGAGCACTGAAGCTTTCTTT	CASSLGDLGSTEAFF
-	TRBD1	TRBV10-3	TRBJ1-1	TGTGCCATCGCCGATCCGGGACAGGGGGCCGTGGCTTTCTTT	CAIADPGQGAVAFF
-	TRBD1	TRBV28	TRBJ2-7	TGTGCCAGCAGTGTCGAAACCGGGACAGGGTTTTACGAGCAGTACTTC	CASSVETGTGFYEQYF
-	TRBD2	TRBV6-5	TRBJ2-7	TGTGCCAGCAGTTACGTGGGGGGGTACTACGAGCAGTACTTC	CASSYVGGYYEQYF
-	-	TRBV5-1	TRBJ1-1	TGCGCCAGCAGCTTCTCAGAGTCGAACACTGAAGCTTTCTTT	CASSFSESNTEAFF
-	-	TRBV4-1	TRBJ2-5	TGCGCCAGCAGCCAAGATCGGGTAGGGGATGGGACCCAGTACTTC	CASSQDRVGDGTQYF
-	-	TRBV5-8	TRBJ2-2	TGTGCCAGTTCCGGGGAGCTGTTTTTT	CASSGELFF
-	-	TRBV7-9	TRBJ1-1	TGTGCCAGCAGCACAACAGGGAGAGGGACTGAAGCTTTCTTT	CASSTTGRGTEAFF
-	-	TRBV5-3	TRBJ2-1	TGTGCCAGCAGCTTTGGGGGCCGGTACAATGAGCAGTTCTTC	CASSFGGRYNEQFF
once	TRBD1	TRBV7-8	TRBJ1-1	TGTGCCAGCAGCCTACGACAGGGCCCTGAAGCTTTCTTT	CASSLRQGPEAFF
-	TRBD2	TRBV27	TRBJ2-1	TGTGCCAGCAGCCCTCGGGGTCCTAGCGGGAGGGCCCAGATCGATGAGCAGTTCTTC	CASSPRGPSGRAQIDEQFF
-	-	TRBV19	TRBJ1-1	TGTGCCAGCCATAACCACCGGGGGGCGAACACTGAAGCTTTCTTT	CASHNHRGANTEAFF
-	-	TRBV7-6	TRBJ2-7	TGTGCCAGCAGCCCGAGGGGGCGCGGGATCTACGAGCAGTACTTC	CASSPRGRGIYEQYF
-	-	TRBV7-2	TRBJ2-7	TGTGCCAGCAGCTCGACCGGCTACGAGCAGTACTTC	CASSSTGYEQYF
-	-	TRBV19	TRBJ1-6	TGTGCCAGTAGTATAGTCGGAGGCCTGAATTCACCCCTCCACTTT	CASSIVGGLNSPLHF
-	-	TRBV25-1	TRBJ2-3	TGTGCCAGCAGTGAAAGGGGGAGACTGGATACGCAGTATTTT	CASSERGRLDTQYF
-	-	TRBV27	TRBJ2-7	TGTGCCAGCAGTTTGGGGACCCGTCTAGAGCAGTACTTC	CASSLGTRLEQYF
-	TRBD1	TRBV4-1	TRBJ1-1	TGCGCCAGCAGCCCGACAGGGGTGGACACTGAAGCTTTCTTT	CASSPTGVDTEAFF
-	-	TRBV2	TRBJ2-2	TGTGCCAGCAGTGAAAGTCTGGGGTCTTCGAACACCGGGGAGCTGTTTTTT	CASSESLGSSNTGELFF
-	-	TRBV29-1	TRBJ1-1	TGCAGCGACCTAAGGGGGAACACTGAAGCTTTCTTT	CSDLRGNTEAFF